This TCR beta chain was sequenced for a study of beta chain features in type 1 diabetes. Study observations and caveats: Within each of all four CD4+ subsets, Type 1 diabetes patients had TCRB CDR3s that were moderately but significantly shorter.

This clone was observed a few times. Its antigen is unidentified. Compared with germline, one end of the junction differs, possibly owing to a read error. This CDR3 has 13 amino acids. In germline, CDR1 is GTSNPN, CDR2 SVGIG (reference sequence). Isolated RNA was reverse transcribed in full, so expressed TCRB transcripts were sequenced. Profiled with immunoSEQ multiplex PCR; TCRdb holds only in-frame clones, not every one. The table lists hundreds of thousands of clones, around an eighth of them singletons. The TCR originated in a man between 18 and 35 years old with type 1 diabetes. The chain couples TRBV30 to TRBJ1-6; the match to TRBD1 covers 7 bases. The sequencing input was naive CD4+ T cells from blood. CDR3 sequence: CAWERQGNTPLHF. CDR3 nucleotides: TGTGCCTGGGAAAGACAGGGTAATACACCCCTCCACTTT.